These T cell receptor beta chains were read from a single sample in a study of cytomegalovirus exposure and HLA in healthy donors. TCRdb keeps only in-frame clones here, not all; method: immunoSEQ multiplex PCR. The repertoire holds around 140,000 clones, with 70% to 75% as singletons. Source material: PBMCs. The receptors come from a male donor in good health and CMV-seronegative. Each CDR3 is given with its conserved first and last residue. Fields, in order: J gene, clone size, D gene, V gene, CDR3 protein, CDR3 DNA. The D gene is left open where the match is weak. Not every row has a clone size; where given, it reads once, few, many or a size class.

J: TRBJ2-2; size: once; D: TRBD1; V: TRBV5-4; CDR3: CASSGGQGFAGELFF; DNA: TGTGCCAGCAGCGGAGGACAGGGATTTGCCGGGGAGCTGTTTTTT
J: TRBJ2-5; size: few; D: TRBD1; V: TRBV7-9; CDR3: CASSLEQGNQETQYF; DNA: TGTGCCAGCAGCTTAGAACAGGGGAACCAAGAGACCCAGTACTTC
J: TRBJ1-5; size: NA; D: TRBD1; V: TRBV30; CDR3: CAWSGTGAQPQHF; DNA: TGTGCCTGGAGTGGGACAGGGGCTCAGCCCCAGCATTTT
J: TRBJ1-1; size: NA; D: TRBD1; V: TRBV7-9; CDR3: CASSLRQGRTEAFF; DNA: TGTGCCAGCAGCCTCCGACAGGGGAGGACTGAAGCTTTCTTT
J: TRBJ1-6; size: NA; D: NA; V: TRBV6-1; CDR3: CASSTQGGAPLHF; DNA: TGTGCCAGCAGTACTCAGGGTGGGGCACCCCTCCACTTT
J: TRBJ2-5; size: once; D: NA; V: TRBV5-1; CDR3: CASSLPGAGETQYF; DNA: TGCGCCAGCAGCTTACCAGGGGCAGGAGAGACCCAGTACTTC
J: TRBJ1-5; size: NA; D: NA; V: TRBV28; CDR3: CASSFNGNQPQHF; DNA: TGTGCCAGCAGTTTCAACGGTAATCAGCCCCAGCATTTT
J: TRBJ2-1; size: NA; D: TRBD2; V: TRBV28; CDR3: CATGTSGWKREQFF; DNA: TGTGCCACGGGGACTAGCGGGTGGAAGCGGGAGCAGTTCTTC
J: TRBJ1-5; size: once; D: TRBD1; V: TRBV27; CDR3: CASSLSGTGAVPQHF; DNA: TGTGCCAGCAGTTTATCCGGGACAGGGGCAGTTCCCCAGCATTTT
J: TRBJ1-1; size: NA; D: TRBD1; V: TRBV6-5; CDR3: CASSYRSTGGIIEAFF; DNA: TGTGCCAGCAGTTACCGATCGACAGGGGGAATTATTGAAGCTTTCTTT
J: TRBJ2-7; size: NA; D: TRBD1; V: TRBV7-3; CDR3: CASSSIGQENSYEQYF; DNA: TGTGCCAGCAGCTCAATCGGACAGGAAAACTCCTACGAGCAGTACTTC
J: TRBJ2-5; size: NA; D: TRBD2; V: TRBV7-2; CDR3: CASSLGGSGSQETQYF; DNA: TGTGCCAGCAGCTTAGGGGGTAGCGGGAGCCAAGAGACCCAGTACTTC
J: TRBJ2-3; size: NA; D: NA; V: TRBV27; CDR3: CASSLFGGWDSSTDTQYF; DNA: TGTGCCAGCAGTTTATTTGGCGGGTGGGACTCTAGCACAGATACGCAGTATTTT
J: TRBJ1-1; size: NA; D: NA; V: TRBV9; CDR3: CASSPLTSGDYEAFF; DNA: TGTGCCAGCAGCCCCCTGACGTCGGGAGACTATGAAGCTTTCTTT
J: TRBJ2-1; size: NA; D: TRBD1; V: TRBV11-3; CDR3: CASSDRGYNEQFF; DNA: TGTGCCAGCAGTGACAGGGGCTACAATGAGCAGTTCTTC
J: TRBJ2-1; size: NA; D: NA; V: TRBV14; CDR3: CASSQWGVNEQFF; DNA: TGTGCCAGCAGCCAATGGGGGGTCAATGAGCAGTTCTTC
J: TRBJ2-7; size: NA; D: NA; V: TRBV18; CDR3: CASSRPAGYEQYF; DNA: TGTGCCAGCTCCCGGCCCGCGGGCTACGAGCAGTACTTC
J: TRBJ2-2; size: NA; D: TRBD1; V: TRBV7-2; CDR3: CASSLTGVGELFF; DNA: TGTGCCAGCAGCTTAACAGGGGTCGGGGAGCTGTTTTTT
J: TRBJ2-7; size: once; D: TRBD1; V: TRBV11-1; CDR3: CASSPGQGGSRSEQYF; DNA: TGTGCCAGCAGCCCCGGACAGGGGGGCTCCCGGAGCGAGCAGTACTTC
J: TRBJ1-1; size: NA; D: NA; V: TRBV25-1; CDR3: CASFGSATEAFF; DNA: TGTGCCAGCTTTGGGAGTGCCACTGAAGCTTTCTTT
J: TRBJ1-1; size: NA; D: NA; V: TRBV19; CDR3: CASSMTANMNTEAFF; DNA: TGTGCCAGTAGTATGACAGCAAACATGAACACTGAAGCTTTCTTT
J: TRBJ2-7; size: NA; D: TRBD2; V: TRBV18; CDR3: CASSGTSGAAYEQYF; DNA: TGTGCCAGCTCCGGGACTAGCGGGGCTGCCTACGAGCAGTACTTC
J: TRBJ1-2; size: NA; D: NA; V: TRBV28; CDR3: CASSTGGTYYGYTF; DNA: TGTGCCAGCAGTACCGGCGGGACCTACTATGGCTACACCTTC
J: TRBJ1-1; size: NA; D: TRBD1; V: TRBV27; CDR3: CASTYRTGFTEAFF; DNA: TGTGCCAGCACCTACCGGACAGGGTTCACTGAAGCTTTCTTT
J: TRBJ2-3; size: NA; D: TRBD2; V: TRBV9; CDR3: CASSLRAGDATDTQYF; DNA: TGTGCCAGCAGCCTTCGAGCGGGAGATGCCACAGATACGCAGTATTTT
J: TRBJ1-4; size: once; D: NA; V: TRBV6-5; CDR3: CAISAGALGEKLFF; DNA: TGTGCCATCAGTGCTGGGGCCTTAGGTGAAAAACTGTTTTTT
J: TRBJ2-7; size: once; D: TRBD1; V: TRBV6-5; CDR3: CASSYTDRVEQYF; DNA: TGTGCCAGCAGTTACACGGACAGGGTCGAGCAGTACTTC
J: TRBJ1-2; size: NA; D: NA; V: TRBV21-1; CDR3: CASSRQGARGYTF; DNA: TGTGCCAGCAGCAGACAGGGGGCGCGAGGCTACACCTTC
J: TRBJ2-5; size: few; D: NA; V: TRBV5-1; CDR3: CASSLRGIGETQYF; DNA: TGCGCCAGCAGCCTCCGGGGAATTGGGGAGACCCAGTACTTC
J: TRBJ2-7; size: NA; D: TRBD2; V: TRBV15; CDR3: CATSRGGGVSSYEQYF; DNA: TGTGCCACCAGCAGAGGGGGGGGTGTATCATCCTACGAGCAGTACTTC
J: TRBJ1-2; size: NA; D: TRBD1; V: TRBV28; CDR3: CASSLFPDRDRERYNYGYTF; DNA: TGTGCCAGCAGTTTATTTCCGGACCGGGACAGGGAACGTTATAACTATGGCTACACCTTC